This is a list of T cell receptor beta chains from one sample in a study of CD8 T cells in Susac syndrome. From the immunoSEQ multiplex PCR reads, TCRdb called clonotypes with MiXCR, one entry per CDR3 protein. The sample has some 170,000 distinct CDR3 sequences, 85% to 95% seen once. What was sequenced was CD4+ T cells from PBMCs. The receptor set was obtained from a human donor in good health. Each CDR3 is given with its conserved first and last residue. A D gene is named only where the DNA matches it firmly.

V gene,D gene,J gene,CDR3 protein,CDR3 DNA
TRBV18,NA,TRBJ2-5,CASSPDTSRGETQYF,TGTGCCAGCTCACCTGATACTAGCCGGGGGGAGACCCAGTACTTC
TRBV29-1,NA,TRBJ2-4,CSVEGALAKNIQYF,TGCAGCGTTGAAGGGGCCCTAGCCAAAAACATTCAGTACTTC
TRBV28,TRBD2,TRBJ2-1,CASSSYGTTPEIF,TGTGCCAGCAGTTCCTATGGGACTACCCCCGAGATCTTC
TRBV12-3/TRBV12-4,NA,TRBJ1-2,CASRRWGYGYTF,TGTGCCAGCCGAAGATGGGGCTATGGCTACACCTTC
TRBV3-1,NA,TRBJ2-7,CASSQAQGHEQYF,TGTGCCAGCAGCCAAGCTCAGGGCCACGAGCAGTACTTC
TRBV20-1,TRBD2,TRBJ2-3,CSARDGAGGPDTQYF,TGCAGTGCTAGAGATGGGGCGGGAGGGCCGGATACGCAGTATTTT
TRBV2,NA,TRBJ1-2,CASTINYGYTF,TGTGCCAGCACGATTAACTATGGCTACACCTTC
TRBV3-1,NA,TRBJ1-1,CASSQEDKMNTEAFF,TGTGCCAGCAGCCAAGAAGACAAAATGAACACTGAAGCTTTCTTT
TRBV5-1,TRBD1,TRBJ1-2,CASSLGDRYYGYTF,TGCGCCAGCAGCTTGGGGGACAGATACTATGGCTACACCTTC
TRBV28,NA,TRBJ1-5,CASSTRFPDPNQPQHF,TGTGCCAGCAGTACCCGTTTCCCCGACCCCAATCAGCCCCAGCATTTT
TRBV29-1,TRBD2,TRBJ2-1,CSVETSGRYNEQFF,TGCAGCGTTGAGACTAGCGGGAGATACAATGAGCAGTTCTTC
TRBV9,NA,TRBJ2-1,CASSGNRTSPFF,TGTGCCAGCAGCGGGAATCGGACAAGCCCGTTCTTC
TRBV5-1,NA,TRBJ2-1,CASSFYGAAVYNEQFF,TGCGCCAGCAGCTTCTATGGGGCAGCCGTTTACAATGAGCAGTTCTTC
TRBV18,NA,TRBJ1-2,CASSPQGGYGYTF,TGTGCCAGCTCACCACAGGGGGGCTATGGCTACACCTTC
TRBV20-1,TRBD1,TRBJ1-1,CSARTRDRGALNTEAFF,TGCAGTGCTAGAACTCGGGACAGGGGCGCCTTGAACACTGAAGCTTTCTTT
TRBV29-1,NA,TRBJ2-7,CSVSRLNEQYF,TGCAGCGTTTCCAGGTTGAACGAGCAGTACTTC
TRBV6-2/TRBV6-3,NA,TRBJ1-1,CASSFRPDTEAFF,TGTGCCAGCAGTTTCAGGCCGGACACTGAAGCTTTCTTT
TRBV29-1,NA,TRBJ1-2,CSATHETGRYGYTF,TGCAGCGCGACTCACGAGACAGGCCGCTATGGCTACACCTTC
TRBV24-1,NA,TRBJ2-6,CATSDSPGRISGANVLTF,TGTGCCACCAGTGATTCTCCGGGACGTATCTCTGGGGCCAACGTCCTGACTTTC
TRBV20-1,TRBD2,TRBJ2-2,CSARSGTNTGELFF,TGCAGTGCTAGAAGCGGGACGAACACCGGGGAGCTGTTTTTT